The clone carrying this T cell receptor beta chain occurred once. What it recognizes is unknown. TCRdb used MiXCR to reprocess the 5' RACE reads, holding one entry per CDR3 protein. The data show some 1,600,000 distinct CDR3 sequences, 32% seen once. This specimen belongs to a study of identical twins. Broader study findings: Models underpredicted monozygotic twin sharing of out-of-frame TCR alpha. Twin-shared out-of-frame alpha sequences showed excess low generation probability.

Germline V gene lookup returns CDR1 ENHRY and CDR2 SYGVKD. The CDR3 has 14 amino acids. The junction had 6 bases not matched to a gene; V was cut back by 6 bases and J by 5 bases. This sequence was found in a newborn girl in good health. V gene TRBV10-3 combines with J gene TRBJ2-3; 9 positions match TRBD2. Input material: cord blood. CDR3 nucleotides: TGTGCCATCAGGGGGGGACTAGCAGGAGATACGCAGTATTTT. Protein sequence: CAIRGGLAGDTQYF.